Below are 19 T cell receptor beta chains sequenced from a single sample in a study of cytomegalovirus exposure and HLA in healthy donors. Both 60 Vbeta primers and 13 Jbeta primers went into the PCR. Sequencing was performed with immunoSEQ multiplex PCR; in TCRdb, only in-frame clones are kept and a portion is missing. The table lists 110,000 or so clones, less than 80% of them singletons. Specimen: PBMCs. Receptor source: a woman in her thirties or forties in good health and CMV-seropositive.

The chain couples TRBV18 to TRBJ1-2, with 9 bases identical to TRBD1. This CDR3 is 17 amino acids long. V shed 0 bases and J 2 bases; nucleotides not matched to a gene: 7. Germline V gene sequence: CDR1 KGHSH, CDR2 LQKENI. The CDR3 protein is CASSPPPGQGKNYGYTF. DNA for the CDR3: TGTGCCAGCTCACCACCTCCGGGACAGGGAAAAAACTATGGCTACACCTTC.

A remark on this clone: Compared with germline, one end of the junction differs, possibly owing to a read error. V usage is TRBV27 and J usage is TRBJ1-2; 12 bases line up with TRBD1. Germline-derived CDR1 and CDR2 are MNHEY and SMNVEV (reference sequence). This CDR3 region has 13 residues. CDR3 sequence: CASSFSGQGAWSF. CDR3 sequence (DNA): TGTGCCAGCAGTTTCTCGGGACAGGGGGCCTGGTCTTTC.

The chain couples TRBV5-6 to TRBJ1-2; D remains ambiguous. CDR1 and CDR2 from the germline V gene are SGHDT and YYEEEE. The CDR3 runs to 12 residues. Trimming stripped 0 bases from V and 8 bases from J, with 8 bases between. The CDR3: CASSLGAPGYTF. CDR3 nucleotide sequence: TGTGCCAGCAGCTTGGGGGCTCCCGGCTACACCTTC. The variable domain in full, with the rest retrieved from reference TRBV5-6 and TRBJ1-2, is DAGVTQSPTHLIKTRGQQVTLRCSPKSGHDTVSWYQQALGQGPQFIFQYYEEEERQRGNFPDRFSGHQFPNYSSELNVNALLLGDSALYLCASSLGAPGYTFGSGTRLTVV.

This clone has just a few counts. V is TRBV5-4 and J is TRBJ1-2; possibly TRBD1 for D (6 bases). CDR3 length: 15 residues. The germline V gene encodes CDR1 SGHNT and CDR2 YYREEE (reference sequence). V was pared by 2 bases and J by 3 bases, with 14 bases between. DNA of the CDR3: TGTGCCAGCAGCTTTGGAACTTCAGGGGACTATGGCTACACCTTC. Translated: CASSFGTSGDYGYTF.

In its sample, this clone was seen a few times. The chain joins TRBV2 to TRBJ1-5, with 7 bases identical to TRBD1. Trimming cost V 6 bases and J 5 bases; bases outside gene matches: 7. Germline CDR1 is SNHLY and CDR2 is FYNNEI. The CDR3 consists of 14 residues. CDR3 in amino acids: CASSPGQTHQPQHF. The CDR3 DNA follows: TGTGCCAGCAGCCCGGGACAGACACATCAGCCCCAGCATTTT.

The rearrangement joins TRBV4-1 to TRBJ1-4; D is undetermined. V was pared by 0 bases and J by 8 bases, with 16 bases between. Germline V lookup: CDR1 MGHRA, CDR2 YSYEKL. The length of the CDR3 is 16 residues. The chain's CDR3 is CASSQDLGSPGEKLFF. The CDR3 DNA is TGCGCCAGCAGCCAAGATCTTGGCAGTCCGGGGGAAAAACTGTTTTTT.

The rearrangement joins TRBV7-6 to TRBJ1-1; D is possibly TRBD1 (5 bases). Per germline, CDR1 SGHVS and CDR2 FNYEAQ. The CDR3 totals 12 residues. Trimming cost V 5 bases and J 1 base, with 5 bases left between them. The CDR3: CASSQGNTEAFF. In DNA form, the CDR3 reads TGTGCCAGCAGCCAGGGGAACACTGAAGCTTTCTTT. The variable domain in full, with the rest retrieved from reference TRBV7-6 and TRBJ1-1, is GAGVSQSPRYKVTKRGQDVALRCDPISGHVSLYWYRQALGQGPEFLTYFNYEAQQDKSGLPNDRFSAERPEGSISTLTIQRTEQRDSAMYRCASSQGNTEAFFGQGTRLTVV.

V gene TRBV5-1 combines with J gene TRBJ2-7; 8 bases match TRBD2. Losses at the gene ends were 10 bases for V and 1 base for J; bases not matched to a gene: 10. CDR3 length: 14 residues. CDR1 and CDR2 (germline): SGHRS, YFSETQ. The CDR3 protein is CASSDGGESYEQYF. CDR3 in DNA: TGCGCCTCCTCAGACGGGGGGGAATCCTACGAGCAGTACTTC.

Written as DNA, the CDR3 is TGTGCCAGCAGCTTACGTGGGCCTGGAAACACCATATATTTT. Amino acids: CASSLRGPGNTIYF. This sequence joins TRBV11-3 and TRBJ1-3; D is unclear. This CDR3 comprises 14 residues. The germline CDR1 and CDR2 sequences are SGHNT and YENEEA. Trimming removed 2 bases at V and 2 bases at J, with 7 bases between.

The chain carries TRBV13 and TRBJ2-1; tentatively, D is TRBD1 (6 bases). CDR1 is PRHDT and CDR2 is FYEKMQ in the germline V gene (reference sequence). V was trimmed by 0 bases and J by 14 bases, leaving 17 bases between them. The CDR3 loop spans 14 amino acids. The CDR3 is CASSLGGQPPGEFF. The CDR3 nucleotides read TGTGCCAGCAGCTTAGGAGGACAGCCCCCTGGGGAGTTCTTC.

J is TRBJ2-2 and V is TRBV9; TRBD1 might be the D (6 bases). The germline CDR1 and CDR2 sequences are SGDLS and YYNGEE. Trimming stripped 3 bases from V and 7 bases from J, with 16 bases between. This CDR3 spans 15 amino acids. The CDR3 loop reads CASSATSQGVGELFF. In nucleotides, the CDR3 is TGTGCCAGCAGCGCCACCTCACAGGGTGTCGGGGAGCTGTTTTTT.

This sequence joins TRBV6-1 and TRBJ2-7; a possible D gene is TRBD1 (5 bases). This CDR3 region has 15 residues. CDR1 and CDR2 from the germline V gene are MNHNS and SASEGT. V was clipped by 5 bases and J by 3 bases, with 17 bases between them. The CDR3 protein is CASSIPRQGIYEQYF. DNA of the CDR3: TGTGCCAGCAGTATCCCGAGGCAGGGAATCTACGAGCAGTACTTC.

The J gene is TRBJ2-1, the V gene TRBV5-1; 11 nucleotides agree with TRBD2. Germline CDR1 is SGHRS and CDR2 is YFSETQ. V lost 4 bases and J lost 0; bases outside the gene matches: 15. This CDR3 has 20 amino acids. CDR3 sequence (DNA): TGCGCCAGCAGCGGCGCCGGGACTAGCGGTTATGTTAGCTCCTACAATGAGCAGTTCTTC. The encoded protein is CASSGAGTSGYVSSYNEQFF.

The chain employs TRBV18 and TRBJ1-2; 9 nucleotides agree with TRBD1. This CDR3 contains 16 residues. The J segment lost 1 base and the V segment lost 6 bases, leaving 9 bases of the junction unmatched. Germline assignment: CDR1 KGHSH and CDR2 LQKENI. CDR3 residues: CASSQTGTGYNYGYTF. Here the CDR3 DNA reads TGTGCCAGCTCGCAGACAGGGACAGGGTATAACTATGGCTACACCTTC.

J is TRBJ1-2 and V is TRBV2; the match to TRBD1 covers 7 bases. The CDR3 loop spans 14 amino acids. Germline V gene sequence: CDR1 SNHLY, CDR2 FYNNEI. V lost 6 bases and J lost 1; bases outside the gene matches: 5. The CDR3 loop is CASRARQGNYGYTF. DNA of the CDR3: TGTGCCAGCAGAGCCAGACAGGGTAACTATGGCTACACCTTC.

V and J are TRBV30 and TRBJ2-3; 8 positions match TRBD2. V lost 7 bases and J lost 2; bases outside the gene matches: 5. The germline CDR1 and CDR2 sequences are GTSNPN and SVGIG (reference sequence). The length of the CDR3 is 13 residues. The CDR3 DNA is TGTGCCTTGACCGGGAGGGACACAGATACGCAGTATTTT. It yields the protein CALTGRDTDTQYF.

The CDR3 reads CASSEGLAHREQFF. For the CDR3, the DNA is TGCGCCAGCAGCGAGGGACTAGCGCATCGCGAGCAGTTCTTC. V usage is TRBV5-1 and J usage is TRBJ2-1; 10 nucleotides match TRBD2. J lost 10 bases, V lost 4 bases, and 8 bases had no gene match. The length of the CDR3 is 14 residues. CDR1 SGHRS and CDR2 YFSETQ come from the germline V gene.

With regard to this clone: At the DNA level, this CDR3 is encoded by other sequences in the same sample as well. The CDR3 loop reads CASSYSRVTEAFF. In DNA form, the CDR3 reads TGTGCCAGCAGTTACTCACGGGTAACTGAAGCTTTCTTT. This chain joins TRBV6-5 and TRBJ1-1; D call uncertain. The germline V gene encodes CDR1 MNHEY and CDR2 SVGAGI. CDR3 size: 13 residues. The V end lost 0 bases, the J end lost 5 bases, and 7 bases lay between the germline ends.

CDR3: CASAASGGYEQYF. Written as DNA, the CDR3 is TGTGCCAGCGCAGCTAGCGGGGGCTACGAGCAGTACTTC. The chain uses TRBV7-3 and TRBJ2-7, with 10 bases identical to TRBD2. Looked up from germline, CDR1 is SGHTA and CDR2 is FQGTGA. The CDR3 has 13 residues. V shed 8 bases, J shed 3 bases, and the junction held 4 bases outside the gene matches.